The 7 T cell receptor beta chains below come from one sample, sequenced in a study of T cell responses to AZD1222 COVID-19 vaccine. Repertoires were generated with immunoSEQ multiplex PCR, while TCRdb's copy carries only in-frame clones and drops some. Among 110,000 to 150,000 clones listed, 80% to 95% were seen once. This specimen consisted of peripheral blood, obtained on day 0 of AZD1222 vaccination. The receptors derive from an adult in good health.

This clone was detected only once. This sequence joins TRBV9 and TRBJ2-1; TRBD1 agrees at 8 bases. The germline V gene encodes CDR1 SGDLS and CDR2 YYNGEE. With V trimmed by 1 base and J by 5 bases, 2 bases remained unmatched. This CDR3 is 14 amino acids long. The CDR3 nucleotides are TGTGCCAGCAGCGTATGGACAGGGAACAATGAGCAGTTCTTC. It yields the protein CASSVWTGNNEQFF.

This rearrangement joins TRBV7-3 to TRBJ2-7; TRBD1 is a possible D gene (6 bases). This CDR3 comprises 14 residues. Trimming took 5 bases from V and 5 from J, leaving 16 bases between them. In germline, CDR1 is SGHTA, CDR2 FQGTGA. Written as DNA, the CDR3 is TGTGCCAGCAGCCAAGACAGGTCTGGAAACGAGCAGTACTTC. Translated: CASSQDRSGNEQYF.

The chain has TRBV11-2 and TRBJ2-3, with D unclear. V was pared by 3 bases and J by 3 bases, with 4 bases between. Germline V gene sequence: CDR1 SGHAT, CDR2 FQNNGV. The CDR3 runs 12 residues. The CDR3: CASSFVTDTQYF. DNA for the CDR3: TGTGCCAGCAGCTTCGTGACAGATACGCAGTATTTT.

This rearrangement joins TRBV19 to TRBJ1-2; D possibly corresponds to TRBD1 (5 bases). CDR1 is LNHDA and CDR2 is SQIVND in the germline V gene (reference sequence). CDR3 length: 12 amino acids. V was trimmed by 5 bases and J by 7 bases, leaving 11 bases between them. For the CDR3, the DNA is TGTGCCAGTAGTTTGGACACTTTTGGCTACACCTTC. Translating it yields CASSLDTFGYTF. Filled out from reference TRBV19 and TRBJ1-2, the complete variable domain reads DGGITQSPKYLFRKEGQNVTLSCEQNLNHDAMYWYRQDPGQGLRLIYYSQIVNDFQKGDIAEGYSVSREKKESFPLTVTSAQKNPTAFYLCASSLDTFGYTFGSGTRLTVV.

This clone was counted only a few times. The DNA of the CDR3 is TGCGCCAGCGGGAGTAGCGGGCGGACCGGGGAGCTGTTTTTT. Residues: CASGSSGRTGELFF. The V gene is TRBV5-1, the J gene TRBJ2-2, with 7 bases that match TRBD2. Looked up from germline, CDR1 is SGHRS and CDR2 is YFSETQ. The CDR3 sequence is 14 residues long. Trimming at V came to 7 bases and at J to 5 bases, leaving 8 bases not matched to a gene.

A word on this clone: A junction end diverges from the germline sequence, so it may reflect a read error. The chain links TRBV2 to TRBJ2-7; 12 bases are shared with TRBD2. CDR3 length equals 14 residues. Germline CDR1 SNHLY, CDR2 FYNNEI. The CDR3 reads CASSTGTSGSNGTF. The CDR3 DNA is TGTGCCAGCAGCACCGGGACTAGCGGGTCTAACGGCACCTTC.

CDR3 coding DNA: TGTGCCAGTGCGACTCCTTCCGGGGATAATGAGCAGTTCTTC. As protein: CASATPSGDNEQFF. The chain couples TRBV28 to TRBJ2-1; weak D call: TRBD2 (5 bases). There are 14 residues in the CDR3. The germline V and J ends were trimmed by 9 bases and 7 bases, with 19 bases remaining between them. Germline CDR1 MDHEN, CDR2 SYDVKM.